These 21 T cell receptor beta chains share one sample of origin, sequenced in a study of blood T cell repertoires in COVID-19. Method: immunoSEQ multiplex PCR; TCRdb's copy keeps in-frame clones and lacks some. Here the sample spans about 150,000 clones, around four fifths being singletons. The sequenced sample was peripheral blood. The receptors originated from a woman older than 75 with COVID-19, enrolled during active disease.

The rearrangement uses TRBV19 and TRBJ2-6, with 7 bases fitting TRBD2. The germline V gene has CDR1 LNHDA and CDR2 SQIVND (reference sequence). The V segment lost 1 base and the J segment 6 bases; nucleotides outside the gene matches: 12. This CDR3 spans 18 amino acids. CDR3 residues: CASSIGLGGVLEANVLTF. CDR3 DNA: TGTGCCAGTAGTATAGGGCTGGGAGGGGTGTTGGAGGCCAACGTCCTGACTTTC.

This chain's CDR3 is CAISGDNYGYTF. The CDR3, as DNA: TGTGCCATCAGCGGGGATAACTATGGCTACACCTTC. The genes are TRBV10-3 and TRBJ1-2; D is unresolved. The CDR3 totals 12 residues. Trimming took 6 bases from V and 1 from J, leaving 6 bases between them. Germline V gene data show CDR1 as ENHRY and CDR2 as SYGVKD.

The V and J genes are TRBV5-1 and TRBJ2-2; D is uncertain. V was shortened by 3 bases and J by 6 bases, with 9 bases between the two germline ends. This CDR3 comprises 13 residues. CDR1 is SGHRS and CDR2 is YFSETQ in the germline V gene. CDR3 in DNA: TGCGCCAGCAGCTCAGATCCGTCCGGGGAGCTGTTTTTT. This gives the protein CASSSDPSGELFF.

The rearrangement uses TRBV6-6 and TRBJ2-7; TRBD2 is a possible D gene (5 bases). V gave up 3 bases and J gave up 3 bases, with 12 bases separating them. This CDR3 comprises 14 residues. CDR1 and CDR2 (germline): MNHNY, SVGAGI (reference sequence). This CDR3 is CASSYEPAGYEQYF. The CDR3 DNA reads as TGTGCCAGCAGTTATGAGCCCGCGGGCTACGAGCAGTACTTC.

This rearrangement joins TRBV9 to TRBJ2-5; 7 bases are a match to TRBD2. The CDR3 loop spans 14 amino acids. The V gene's germline CDR1 is SGDLS and CDR2 YYNGEE. V lost 4 bases, J lost 8 bases, and 11 bases stayed unmatched. Here the CDR3 DNA reads TGTGCCAGCAGCCCCCAGCGGGACCCCCCCACCCAGTACTTC. This gives the protein CASSPQRDPPTQYF.

This chain joins TRBV24-1 and TRBJ1-5; 8 bases map to TRBD1. The CDR3 runs to 16 residues. J was trimmed by 0 bases and V by 4 bases; bases with no gene match: 4. Germline-derived CDR1 and CDR2 are KGHDR and SFDVKD. The CDR3 coding sequence is TGTGCCACCAGTGACGGGACAGGTTATAGCAATCAGCCCCAGCATTTT. Translated: CATSDGTGYSNQPQHF.

The genes are TRBV5-1 and TRBJ1-2; D might be TRBD1 (6 bases). Trimming took off 6 bases at V and 4 bases at J, with 16 bases between the two ends. The CDR3 extends over 14 amino acids. Germline CDR1 reads SGHRS; CDR2 reads YFSETQ. The CDR3 DNA is TGCGCCAGCAACCCGGGAGGGGGTTCCTATGGCTACACCTTC. Protein product: CASNPGGGSYGYTF.

This clone was seen a single time. The gene calls are TRBV7-9 and TRBJ1-2; no reliable D call. Trimming removed 3 bases at V and 4 bases at J, with 15 bases between. This CDR3 spans 15 amino acids. Germline V CDR1 and CDR2: SEHNR, FQNEAQ (reference sequence). CDR3 in amino acids: CASSFRGPPSYGYTF. The CDR3 coding sequence is TGTGCCAGCAGCTTTCGTGGTCCCCCGAGCTATGGCTACACCTTC.

CDR3 amino acids: CAIGTSGGYQETQYF. DNA of the CDR3: TGTGCCATAGGGACTAGCGGGGGGTACCAAGAGACCCAGTACTTC. The chain uses TRBV10-3 and TRBJ2-5; TRBD2 aligns across 15 bases. The ends lost 9 bases at V and 0 bases at J; junction bases unmatched: 2. In germline, CDR1 is ENHRY, CDR2 SYGVKD. This CDR3 has 15 residues.

The V call is TRBV5-1, the J call TRBJ2-3, with D possibly being TRBD2 (5 bases). From germline, CDR1 is SGHRS and CDR2 YFSETQ. The CDR3 spans 16 residues. The V gene lost 0 bases and the J gene lost 4 bases, with 15 bases spanning the gap. CDR3: CASSLGQDRRADTQYF. The DNA of the CDR3 is TGCGCCAGCAGCTTGGGGCAGGATAGGCGGGCAGATACGCAGTATTTT.

The J gene is TRBJ1-4, the V gene TRBV15; D is perhaps TRBD1 (6 bases). Germline-derived CDR1 and CDR2 are LNHNV and YYDKDF (reference sequence). The CDR3 has 13 amino acids. The V end lost 5 bases, the J end lost 8 bases, and 12 bases lay between the germline ends. The CDR3 DNA is TGTGCCACCAGCCCAGGGGTTGGAGAAAAACTGTTTTTT. This gives the protein CATSPGVGEKLFF.

The V gene is TRBV5-1, the J gene TRBJ2-7; possible D gene TRBD1, 6 bases. V was trimmed by 5 bases and J by 2 bases, leaving 14 bases between them. Germline CDR1 SGHRS, CDR2 YFSETQ. This CDR3 spans 14 amino acids. The CDR3: CASSFAGTPYEQYF. As DNA, the CDR3 is TGCGCCAGCAGTTTTGCCGGGACACCCTACGAGCAGTACTTC. The whole variable domain, filled in from reference TRBV5-1 and TRBJ2-7, reads KAGVTQTPRYLIKTRGQQVTLSCSPISGHRSVSWYQQTPGQGLQFLFEYFSETQRNKGNFPGRFSGRQFSNSRSEMNVSTLELGDSALYLCASSFAGTPYEQYFGPGTRLTVT.

The CDR3 is CASRPSGRAQNGELFF. The CDR3 coding sequence is TGTGCCAGCCGTCCTAGCGGGAGGGCCCAGAACGGGGAGCTGTTTTTT. The V and J genes are TRBV3-1 (or the pseudogene TRBV3-2) and TRBJ2-2; 12 bases match TRBD2. V lost 8 bases to trimming and J lost 7 bases; unmatched junction nucleotides: 11. The CDR3 is 16 amino acids. CDR1 is LGHDT, CDR2 YNNKEL, per germline (reference sequence).

J is TRBJ2-3 and V is TRBV5-1, with 10 bases aligning to TRBD1. Trimming removed 4 bases from V and 3 bases from J; junction bases left unmatched: 2. The CDR3 is 14 amino acids. Looked up from germline, CDR1 is SGHRS and CDR2 is YFSETQ. The CDR3 is CASSAGQGTDTQYF. DNA of the CDR3: TGCGCCAGCAGCGCGGGACAGGGGACAGATACGCAGTATTTT.

The gene calls are TRBV20-1 and TRBJ1-2, with D possibly being TRBD1 (5 bases). This CDR3 has 11 amino acids. V lost 6 bases, J lost 0 bases, and 5 bases lay in between. Germline V gives CDR1 DFQATT, CDR2 SNEGSKA (reference sequence). Here the CDR3 reads CSAGANYGYTF. DNA of the CDR3: TGCAGTGCAGGGGCTAACTATGGCTACACCTTC.

The V and J genes are TRBV24-1 and TRBJ1-1, with a weak D call TRBD1 (5 bases). The CDR3 runs 15 residues. Germline lookup yields CDR1 KGHDR and CDR2 SFDVKD. Trimming pared 1 base from V and 2 bases from J, leaving 10 bases between. CDR3 residues: CATSDFRGGNTEAFF. The CDR3 DNA reads TGTGCCACCAGTGATTTTAGGGGAGGAAACACTGAAGCTTTCTTT.

This clone was seen more than once but under ten times. The chain combines TRBV19 with TRBJ1-5; TRBD1 aligns across 8 bases. The trim removed 7 bases at V and 7 bases at J, leaving 12 bases unmatched. The CDR3 consists of 15 residues. CDR1 LNHDA and CDR2 SQIVND come from the germline V gene (reference sequence). CDR3 sequence: CASTIAGQANQPQHF. The CDR3 DNA reads as TGTGCCAGTACCATTGCGGGACAGGCGAACCAGCCCCAGCATTTT. Looking up the rest from reference TRBV19 and TRBJ1-5 gives the full variable domain: DGGITQSPKYLFRKEGQNVTLSCEQNLNHDAMYWYRQDPGQGLRLIYYSQIVNDFQKGDIAEGYSVSREKKESFPLTVTSAQKNPTAFYLCASTIAGQANQPQHFGDGTRLSIL.

The rearrangement links TRBV29-1 to TRBJ2-7; D perhaps matches TRBD1 (6 bases). V was trimmed by 6 bases and J by 6 bases, leaving 18 bases between them. This CDR3 has 13 residues. Germline-derived CDR1 and CDR2 are SQVTM and ANQGSEA. The CDR3 DNA reads TGCAGCGTGTCCGGGACAATAGACAGCGAGCAGTACTTC. This sequence encodes CSVSGTIDSEQYF.

This clone turned up a few times. This chain links TRBV12-5 with TRBJ2-3; 8 bases agree with TRBD1. Germline loops: CDR1 LGHNT, CDR2 FRNRAP. The CDR3 consists of 19 residues. The ends lost 2 bases at V and 4 bases at J; junction bases unmatched: 17. CDR3 sequence (DNA): TGTGCTAGTGGTTTGTCCCTACCCGCCGGGACAGGTGGGCCAGATACGCAGTATTTT. Residues: CASGLSLPAGTGGPDTQYF.

This chain joins TRBV5-1 and TRBJ2-2; TRBD2 matches at 9 bases. The CDR3 is made up of 18 amino acids. V trimming: 1 base; J trimming: 5 bases; junction bases outside the gene matches: 12. CDR1 and CDR2 from the germline V gene are SGHRS and YFSETQ. The CDR3 reads CASSLPPTSGQGTGELFF. As DNA, the CDR3 is TGCGCCAGCAGCTTGCCGCCTACTAGCGGGCAGGGAACCGGGGAGCTGTTTTTT. Based on the CDR3 plus reference TRBV5-1 and TRBJ2-2, the full variable domain is KAGVTQTPRYLIKTRGQQVTLSCSPISGHRSVSWYQQTPGQGLQFLFEYFSETQRNKGNFPGRFSGRQFSNSRSEMNVSTLELGDSALYLCASSLPPTSGQGTGELFFGEGSRLTVL.

The rearrangement joins TRBV27 to TRBJ2-7; D is unresolved. The CDR3 totals 14 residues. Germline loops: CDR1 MNHEY, CDR2 SMNVEV (reference sequence). The V end lost 4 bases, the J end lost 1 base, and 11 bases lay between the germline ends. The CDR3 region has the DNA TGTGCCAGCAGTTCTATACTAAGTTCCTACGAGCAGTACTTC. This sequence encodes CASSSILSSYEQYF.